This record covers a single T cell receptor (beta chain). The antigen is undetermined. These data come from a study of T cell responses to AZD1222 COVID-19 vaccine. Study results and limitations: Dominant at 160-218 and 743-854, vaccine-associated CD4 TCRs also spanned spike.

The protocol was immunoSEQ multiplex PCR, while the TCRdb copy is restricted to in-frame clones and leaves out a portion. The sample shows 150,000 to 200,000 clones, about 90% of them seen only once. Trimming pared 1 base from V and 1 base from J, leaving 5 bases between. The CDR3 runs to 13 residues. Germline lookup yields CDR1 SGHKS and CDR2 YYEKEE (reference sequence). The source of this sequence is an adult in good health. The V call is TRBV5-5, the J call TRBJ1-1; no reliable D call. The source was peripheral blood, collected on day 0 of MenACWY control vaccination. Here the CDR3 DNA reads TGTGCCAGCAGCTTGAAAGAGAACACTGAAGCTTTCTTT. Its protein product is CASSLKENTEAFF.